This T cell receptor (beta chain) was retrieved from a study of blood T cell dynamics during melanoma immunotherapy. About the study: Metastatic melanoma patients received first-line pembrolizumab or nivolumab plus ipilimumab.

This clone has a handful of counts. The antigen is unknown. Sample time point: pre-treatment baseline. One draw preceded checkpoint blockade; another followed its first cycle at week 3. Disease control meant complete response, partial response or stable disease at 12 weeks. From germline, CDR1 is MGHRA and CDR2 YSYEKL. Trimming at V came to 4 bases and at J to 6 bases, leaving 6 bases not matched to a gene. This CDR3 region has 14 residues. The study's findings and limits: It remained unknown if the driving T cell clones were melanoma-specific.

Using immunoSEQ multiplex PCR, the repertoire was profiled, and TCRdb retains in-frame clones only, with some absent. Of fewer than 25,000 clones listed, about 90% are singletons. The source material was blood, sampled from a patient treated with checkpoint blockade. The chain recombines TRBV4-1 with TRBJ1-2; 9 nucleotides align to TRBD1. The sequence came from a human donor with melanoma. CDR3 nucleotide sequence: TGCGCCAGCAGCCGATGGACAGGGGATGATGGCTACACCTTC. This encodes CASSRWTGDDGYTF.